This T cell receptor (beta chain) was identified in a study of blood T cell repertoires in COVID-19. Looking at the study overall: Spain, Italy and the United States supplied samples that represented acute and convalescent COVID-19.

Under the authors' procedure: Estimates of nucleated cell counts were drawn from the amplification of reference gene primers. Profiling relied on immunoSEQ multiplex PCR, and the TCRdb table lists in-frame clones only, not all of them. That table is the source of V, J and clone size, and D and trimming were worked out from the DNA. The sample shows 150,000 to 170,000 clones, less than 95% of them seen only once. The CDR3 covers 15 residues. CDR1 is LNHNV and CDR2 is YYDKDF in the germline V gene (reference sequence). J was trimmed by 5 bases and V by 0 bases; bases with no gene match: 6. The V gene is TRBV15, the J gene TRBJ2-5; 7 bases are a match to TRBD2. The sequence came from a man aged 45 to 65 with acute or convalescent COVID-19. The sample taken for sequencing was peripheral blood. CDR3 residues: CATSRDSAGVETQYF. The CDR3 DNA sequence: TGTGCCACCAGCAGAGATAGCGCGGGAGTGGAGACCCAGTACTTC.